A single sample is the source of the 7 T cell receptor beta chains below, sequenced in a study of cytomegalovirus exposure and HLA in healthy donors. Assay used: immunoSEQ multiplex PCR; TCRdb lists only in-frame clones, some missing. Of approximately 230,000 clones listed, roughly 87% are singletons. Sample: PBMCs. These receptors originate from a man aged 18-30 years in good health and CMV-seropositive.

The V call is TRBV30, the J call TRBJ1-2, with a weak D call TRBD1 (5 bases). CDR3 length equals 15 residues. V lost 0 bases, J lost 3 bases, and 14 bases lay in between. Germline V gives CDR1 GTSNPN, CDR2 SVGIG (reference sequence). CDR3 in amino acids: CAWSVPLGGHYGYTF. CDR3 coding DNA: TGTGCCTGGAGTGTACCCCTCGGGGGTCACTATGGCTACACCTTC.

This chain links TRBV19 with TRBJ2-2; perhaps TRBD1 as D (7 bases). Germline CDR1 and CDR2: LNHDA and SQIVND (reference sequence). V gave up 5 bases and J gave up 3 bases, with 13 bases separating them. This CDR3 has 15 amino acids. CDR3 in DNA: TGTGCCAGTAGTGTCGACAGGGAGGACACCGGGGAGCTGTTTTTT. It yields the protein CASSVDREDTGELFF. Full variable domain (outside the CDR3, taken from reference TRBV19 and TRBJ2-2): DGGITQSPKYLFRKEGQNVTLSCEQNLNHDAMYWYRQDPGQGLRLIYYSQIVNDFQKGDIAEGYSVSREKKESFPLTVTSAQKNPTAFYLCASSVDREDTGELFFGEGSRLTVL.

The gene calls are TRBV9 and TRBJ2-2; D is perhaps TRBD1 (5 bases). Germline values: CDR1 SGDLS, CDR2 YYNGEE. Trimming shortened V by 4 bases and J by 2 bases, and 9 bases separated the two germline ends. The CDR3 runs to 14 residues. CDR3 DNA: TGTGCCAGCAGCAATCAGGGAAACACCGGGGAGCTGTTTTTT. Its protein is CASSNQGNTGELFF.

With respect to this clone: In the same sample, other DNA sequences code for this CDR3. The V gene is TRBV27, the J gene TRBJ1-1; D is unclear. The V gene's germline CDR1 is MNHEY and CDR2 SMNVEV (reference sequence). The germline V and J ends were trimmed by 2 bases and 2 bases, with 6 bases remaining between them. The CDR3 has 13 amino acids. CDR3 DNA: TGTGCCAGCAGTTTAGGGCCAAACACTGAAGCTTTCTTT. Its protein is CASSLGPNTEAFF.

Here the CDR3 reads CASRLTGGGNQPQHF. CDR3 in DNA: TGTGCCAGCAGACTGACAGGGGGAGGAAATCAGCCCCAGCATTTT. V is TRBV2 and J is TRBJ1-5; 9 nucleotides line up with TRBD1. This CDR3 comprises 15 residues. V was clipped by 6 bases and J by 4 bases; unmatched bases: 7. The germline gives CDR1 SNHLY, CDR2 FYNNEI.

CDR3 protein: CASSLNGGTDYEQYF. DNA for the CDR3: TGTGCCAGCAGCTTAAACGGGGGCACAGACTACGAGCAGTACTTC. This chain links TRBV7-2 with TRBJ2-7; possibly TRBD1 or TRBD2 for D (6 bases each). Trimming took 2 bases from V and 3 from J, leaving 14 bases between them. The CDR3 totals 15 residues. CDR1 is SGHTA and CDR2 is FQGNSA in the germline V gene.

This clone was counted a single time. V and J are TRBV4-1 and TRBJ2-3; 10 nucleotides agree with TRBD2. The germline CDR1 and CDR2 sequences are MGHRA and YSYEKL. The trim removed 1 base at V and 4 bases at J, leaving 8 bases unmatched. The CDR3 extends over 17 amino acids. CDR3 protein: CASSQGFSGRTADTQYF. For the CDR3, the DNA is TGCGCCAGCAGCCAAGGATTTAGCGGGAGGACCGCAGATACGCAGTATTTT.